The rows below give T cell receptor beta chains drawn from one sample of a study of shared clonotypes between healthy human individuals. TCRdb's table, derived via immunoSEQ multiplex PCR, lists solely in-frame clones and lacks some. The profile shows approximately 2.5 million clones, more than 85% of them singletons. What was sequenced was naive CD4+ T cells from PBMCs. The receptor source for this set is a man younger than 30 in good health. Some clones in this sample may be carry-over from other donors' samples. Each CDR3 is given with its conserved first and last residue. The D gene is left open where the match is weak. Some rows have no size entry. The others give once, few or many, or a class for an expanded clone.

CDR3	DNA	D	V	J	size
CASSYDLTGSRKLFF	TGTGCCAGCAGTTACGATTTGACAGGGTCTAGGAAACTGTTTTTT	TRBD1	TRBV6-5	TRBJ1-4	-
CASSDVARWAQETQYF	TGTGCCAGCAGCGACGTAGCGCGGTGGGCCCAAGAGACCCAGTACTTC	-	TRBV7-2	TRBJ2-5	-
CASSGQTGRRGGNTEAFF	TGTGCCAGCAGTGGACAGACAGGTCGCCGAGGGGGGAACACTGAAGCTTTCTTT	-	TRBV6-1	TRBJ1-1	-
CASSSGPGNTIYF	TGCGCCAGCAGCTCGGGGCCTGGAAACACCATATATTTT	-	TRBV5-1	TRBJ1-3	-
CASRDPGQGSFGYTF	TGTGCCAGCAGGGACCCGGGACAGGGGTCTTTTGGCTACACCTTC	TRBD1	TRBV28	TRBJ1-2	-
CASRTSGSHGYTF	TGTGCCAGCAGGACCTCGGGGAGCCATGGCTACACCTTC	-	TRBV6-1	TRBJ1-2	-
CASSQVAGMVFGEKLFF	TGCGCCAGCAGCCAAGTCGCAGGGATGGTATTTGGGGAAAAACTGTTTTTT	-	TRBV4-3	TRBJ1-4	once
CASSYPGTGRGWEQFF	TGTGCCAGCAGTTACCCCGGGACAGGGAGAGGTTGGGAGCAGTTCTTC	TRBD1	TRBV6-5	TRBJ2-1	-
CASSSPSITEAFF	TGTGCCAGCAGCTCCCCCTCTATCACTGAAGCTTTCTTT	-	TRBV7-6	TRBJ1-1	-
CASSPLDADTQYF	TGTGCCAGCTCACCTCTGGACGCAGATACGCAGTATTTT	-	TRBV18	TRBJ2-3	-
CASSFWTGTYTGELFF	TGTGCCAGCAGCTTTTGGACGGGTACTTACACCGGGGAGCTGTTTTTT	-	TRBV2	TRBJ2-2	-
CASRYSPQETQYF	TGTGCCAGCAGGTACAGCCCCCAAGAGACCCAGTACTTC	-	TRBV6-1	TRBJ2-5	-
CATPRDSPNTGELFF	TGTGCCACGCCACGGGACTCGCCGAACACCGGGGAGCTGTTTTTT	-	TRBV10-3	TRBJ2-2	-
CASSSTRAKGMTDYGYTF	TGTGCCAGCTCATCAACCCGAGCCAAAGGGATGACAGACTATGGCTACACCTTC	-	TRBV18	TRBJ1-2	-
CASSESGRQPQHF	TGTGCCAGCAGTGAATCAGGGCGTCAGCCCCAGCATTTT	-	TRBV6-1	TRBJ1-5	-
CASSLLPSLNEQYF	TGCGCCAGCAGCTTGTTGCCGAGTCTCAACGAGCAGTACTTC	-	TRBV5-1	TRBJ2-7	-
CASWRGAAPIEQYF	TGTGCCAGCTGGAGGGGGGCCGCTCCTATCGAGCAGTACTTC	-	TRBV2	TRBJ2-7	-
CASSSTRVGEQFF	TGTGCCAGCAGCTCAACGAGGGTCGGGGAGCAGTTCTTC	-	TRBV11-2	TRBJ2-1	few